The 30 T cell receptor beta chains given below trace back to one sample, sequenced in a study of T cells after yellow fever vaccination. TCRdb independently ran MiXCR on the 5' RACE reads; one entry per CDR3 protein. The table shows nearly 550,000 distinct CDR3 sequences, with roughly a fifth occurring only once. Material: PBMCs, obtained 15 days after the yellow fever booster vaccination. The receptors come from a man aged 25-40 years who received the YFV17D yellow fever vaccine.

This chain joins TRBV20-1 and TRBJ2-4; 8 positions agree with TRBD1. V lost 6 bases to trimming and J lost 8 bases; unmatched junction nucleotides: 6. The CDR3 totals 12 residues. Germline CDR1 reads DFQATT; CDR2 reads SNEGSKA (reference sequence). The CDR3 reads CSARGTGDIQYF. The CDR3 DNA is TGCAGTGCCCGCGGGACAGGAGACATTCAGTACTTC.

V gene TRBV21-1 combines with J gene TRBJ2-3; TRBD1 is the table's D call and was not checked against the DNA. TRBV21-1 is assigned pseudogene status. This CDR3 contains 15 residues. The CDR3 reads CASSNRQGAHHTQYF. CDR3 in DNA: TGTGCCAGCAGCAACCGACAGGGGGCGCATCATACGCAGTATTTT.

The V call is TRBV10-3, the J call TRBJ2-2; the match to TRBD1 covers 7 bases. This CDR3 spans 14 amino acids. Losses at the gene ends were 6 bases for V and 5 bases for J; bases not matched to a gene: 6. Germline CDR1 ENHRY, CDR2 SYGVKD. The CDR3 sequence is CAIRGTVRTGELFF. In DNA form, the CDR3 reads TGTGCCATCAGGGGGACAGTTCGGACCGGGGAGCTGTTTTTT.

This clonotype occurred a few times. This chain connects TRBV18 to TRBJ2-7, with D uncertain. Germline V gene data show CDR1 as KGHSH and CDR2 as LQKENI. The germline V and J ends were trimmed by 3 bases and 3 bases, with 12 bases remaining between them. The CDR3 extends over 14 amino acids. The CDR3 loop is CASSPSATGYEQYF. The CDR3 DNA reads TGTGCCAGCTCACCGTCCGCGACTGGCTACGAGCAGTACTTC. The full variable domain, its missing parts supplied by reference TRBV18 and TRBJ2-7, is NAGVMQNPRHLVRRRGQEARLRCSPMKGHSHVYWYRQLPEEGLKFMVYLQKENIIDESGMPKERFSAEFPKEGPSILRIQQVVRGDSAAYFCASSPSATGYEQYFGPGTRLTVT.

V usage is TRBV7-8 and J usage is TRBJ2-7; D is unclear. Germline CDR1 is SGHVS and CDR2 is FQNEAQ. The V gene lost 2 bases and the J gene lost 6 bases, with 17 bases spanning the gap. This CDR3 region has 15 residues. The CDR3, as DNA: TGTGCCAGCAGCTTATTCAGGCTAGAGAATCCCGAGCAGTACTTC. This encodes CASSLFRLENPEQYF. The variable domain in full, with the rest retrieved from reference TRBV7-8 and TRBJ2-7, is GAGVSQSPRYKVAKRGQDVALRCDPISGHVSLFWYQQALGQGPEFLTYFQNEAQLDKSGLPSDRFFAERPEGSVSTLKIQRTQQEDSAVYLCASSLFRLENPEQYFGPGTRLTVT.

This clonotype was picked up a small number of times. The V and J genes are TRBV6-5 and TRBJ1-2; D gene ambiguous. V shed 5 bases and J shed 6 bases, with 13 bases lying between them. The CDR3 is 13 residues long. Germline CDR1 MNHEY, CDR2 SVGAGI. The chain's CDR3 is CASSTTRAHGYTF. The CDR3 region has the DNA TGTGCCAGCAGTACTACAAGAGCCCATGGCTACACCTTC.

This clonotype was detected many times. The genes are TRBV20-1 and TRBJ2-7; D is perhaps TRBD1 (5 bases). Germline assignment: CDR1 DFQATT and CDR2 SNEGSKA (reference sequence). The CDR3 is 15 residues long. Trimming cost V 2 bases and J 0 bases, with 14 bases left between them. CDR3 bases: TGCAGTGCTAGAACAGACAGACGAAGCTCCTACGAGCAGTACTTC. Its protein is CSARTDRRSSYEQYF.

V and J are TRBV4-3 and TRBJ2-3; D is ambiguous. The length of the CDR3 is 16 residues. Germline assignment: CDR1 LGHNA and CDR2 YSLEER. Trimming took 0 bases from V and 0 from J, leaving 10 bases between them. CDR3 DNA sequence: TGCGCCAGCAGCCAAGATCTCGGGCTGAGCACAGATACGCAGTATTTT. Its translation: CASSQDLGLSTDTQYF.

The chain uses TRBV27 and TRBJ2-7; no firm D call. In germline, CDR1 is MNHEY, CDR2 SMNVEV (reference sequence). The ends were cut back, 8 bases at V and 5 bases at J, with 25 bases in the middle. CDR3 length: 16 residues. The CDR3 spells CASSTGWSMVHNEQYF. As DNA, the CDR3 is TGTGCCAGCTCTACTGGGTGGAGCATGGTTCACAACGAGCAGTACTTC.

This clonotype was seen a few times. This rearrangement joins TRBV12-3 or TRBV12-4 to TRBJ2-3; D call uncertain. The CDR3 has 14 amino acids. V lost 3 bases to trimming and J lost 4 bases, with 11 bases between them. CDR3 protein: CASSLVGTPDTQYF. CDR3 coding DNA: TGTGCCAGCAGTTTGGTAGGAACACCAGATACGCAGTATTTT.

The J gene is TRBJ2-3, the V gene TRBV12-5, with D possibly matching TRBD1 (5 bases). Germline V gives CDR1 LGHNT, CDR2 FRNRAP. The CDR3 consists of 16 residues. V was trimmed by 6 bases and J by 2 bases, leaving 18 bases between them. The CDR3 coding sequence is TGTGCTAGTGGACCCAACCGACAGAGCAACACAGATACGCAGTATTTT. Protein: CASGPNRQSNTDTQYF.

Here the CDR3 DNA reads TGTGCCAGCTCACCACCAATCGGACAAGAGACCCAGTACTTC. Translated: CASSPPIGQETQYF. V is TRBV18 and J is TRBJ2-5, with unresolved D. Germline-derived CDR1 and CDR2 are KGHSH and LQKENI. The CDR3 extends over 14 amino acids. V was cut by 0 bases and J by 2 bases, with 7 bases left in between.

This clonotype was counted only a few times. V gene TRBV7-9 combines with J gene TRBJ1-2; no firm D call. V lost 5 bases, J lost 13 bases, and 20 bases lay in between. Germline lookup yields CDR1 SEHNR and CDR2 FQNEAQ (reference sequence). The CDR3 is 13 amino acids. CDR3 nucleotides: TGTGCCAGCAGCAACTGGGCCCCCGGAGGGTGCACCTTC. It encodes CASSNWAPGGCTF.

The gene calls are TRBV20-1 and TRBJ2-7, with TRBD1 identical over 7 bases. Germline CDR1 reads DFQATT; CDR2 reads SNEGSKA (reference sequence). J gave up 4 bases and V 6 bases, and 9 bases lay outside the gene matches. The CDR3 runs to 13 residues. CDR3 sequence: CSATDRTVYEQYF. The CDR3 coding sequence is TGCAGTGCCACGGACAGGACAGTTTACGAGCAGTACTTC.

This sequence joins TRBV7-2 and TRBJ2-7; D may be TRBD1 (6 bases). Per germline, CDR1 SGHTA and CDR2 FQGNSA. CDR3 length equals 14 residues. The germline V and J ends were trimmed by 5 bases and 6 bases, with 17 bases remaining between them. For the CDR3, the DNA is TGTGCCAGCAGCAAACGAGGGACATCCGGCGAGCAGTACTTC. Protein product: CASSKRGTSGEQYF.

J is TRBJ2-7 and V is TRBV20-1; D may be TRBD1 (5 bases). This CDR3 region has 13 residues. Germline-derived CDR1 and CDR2 are DFQATT and SNEGSKA (reference sequence). The V and J ends lost 5 bases and 7 bases respectively, with 18 bases between them. The CDR3 sequence is CSAATTAAGEQYF. The CDR3 nucleotides are TGCAGTGCTGCCACGACAGCCGCAGGGGAGCAGTACTTC.

This chain connects TRBV20-1 to TRBJ1-2; D is uncertain. This CDR3 region has 15 residues. Trimming removed 5 bases from V and 2 bases from J, with 18 bases in between. Germline CDR1 and CDR2: DFQATT and SNEGSKA (reference sequence). The CDR3 sequence: CSAPGPGRENYGYTF. CDR3 in DNA: TGCAGTGCTCCCGGCCCCGGGCGAGAGAACTATGGCTACACCTTC.

Only a few counts were recorded for this clonotype. This rearrangement joins TRBV5-1 to TRBJ2-1; tentatively, D is TRBD1 or TRBD2 (6 bases each). Trimming shortened V by 1 base and J by 8 bases, and 16 bases separated the two germline ends. This CDR3 has 15 residues. The germline V gene has CDR1 SGHRS and CDR2 YFSETQ. CDR3 region: CASSLSRDGGYEQFF. CDR3 DNA: TGCGCCAGCAGCTTGTCCCGGGACGGGGGCTATGAGCAGTTCTTC.

This clonotype was seen only once. It may be a read error: a sequence one base away is much more abundant. CDR3 sequence (DNA): TGTGCCAGCAGAAGGGACCTAAGGGTTTCCCTCCAGCCCCACCATTTT. Its protein is CASRRDLRVSLQPHHF. V usage is TRBV28 and J usage is TRBJ1-5, with D possibly being TRBD1 (5 bases). CDR3 length equals 16 residues. Per the germline V gene, CDR1 is MDHEN and CDR2 is SYDVKM.

The rearrangement links TRBV24-1 to TRBJ2-1; 11 nucleotides line up with TRBD2. CDR1 and CDR2 from the germline V gene are KGHDR and SFDVKD. This CDR3 is built from 15 residues. Trimming at V came to 3 bases and at J to 9 bases, leaving 6 bases not matched to a gene. The CDR3 DNA sequence: TGTGCCACCAGTGATAATAGCGGGAGGGCGGTTGAGCAGTTCTTC. Amino acids: CATSDNSGRAVEQFF.

This chain uses TRBV12-3 or TRBV12-4 with TRBJ2-1, with 7 bases matching TRBD2. V dropped 7 bases and J dropped 5; count of bases not matched to a gene: 11. This CDR3 region has 15 residues. The CDR3 nucleotides are TGTGCCAGCATTCCCGGGCTAGCGGCAGACAATGAGCAGTTCTTC. Protein product: CASIPGLAADNEQFF.

The chain combines TRBV20-1 with TRBJ2-4; the D gene is possibly TRBD1 (5 bases). The V end was cut by 7 bases, the J end by 3 bases, with 19 bases between. The CDR3 is 15 amino acids. CDR1 and CDR2 from the germline V gene are DFQATT and SNEGSKA (reference sequence). For the CDR3, the DNA is TGCAGTGTACCAACACAGGAATTCGTCAAAAACATTCAGTACTTC. Residues: CSVPTQEFVKNIQYF.

This clonotype appeared many times. The chain recombines TRBV18 with TRBJ1-5; D gene uncertain. The CDR3 spans 14 residues. Germline values: CDR1 KGHSH, CDR2 LQKENI. The V gene lost 8 bases and the J gene lost 2 bases, with 13 bases spanning the gap. CDR3 DNA: TGTGCCAGCAGTCCCCCTGGGGGCAATCAGCCCCAGCATTTT. Its translation: CASSPPGGNQPQHF. Complete variable domain (other parts from reference TRBV18 and TRBJ1-5): NAGVMQNPRHLVRRRGQEARLRCSPMKGHSHVYWYRQLPEEGLKFMVYLQKENIIDESGMPKERFSAEFPKEGPSILRIQQVVRGDSAAYFCASSPPGGNQPQHFGDGTRLSIL.

This clonotype was counted only a few times. The rearrangement links TRBV4-3 to TRBJ2-2; TRBD2 might be the D (5 bases). This CDR3 spans 14 amino acids. V gave up 4 bases and J gave up 4 bases, with 10 bases separating them. In germline, CDR1 is LGHNA, CDR2 YSLEER. The CDR3 sequence is CASSPSRGTGELFF. CDR3 in DNA: TGCGCCAGCAGCCCCTCCCGGGGCACCGGGGAGCTGTTTTTT.

In this sample, this clonotype turned up a few times. This chain uses TRBV10-3 with TRBJ2-2, with TRBD2 matching 9 bases. V lost 10 bases to trimming and J lost 0 bases; unmatched junction nucleotides: 6. The CDR3 length is 15 residues. The germline CDR1 and CDR2 sequences are ENHRY and SYGVKD. The CDR3: CATWTSDANTGELFF. The CDR3 coding sequence is TGTGCCACTTGGACTAGCGATGCGAACACCGGGGAGCTGTTTTTT.

This clonotype was detected only a few times. V gene TRBV28 combines with J gene TRBJ2-1; no clear D gene. In germline, CDR1 is MDHEN, CDR2 SYDVKM. The CDR3 is made up of 17 amino acids. Trimming pared 1 base from V and 0 bases from J, leaving 13 bases between. This CDR3 reads CASSLSPLFSSYNEQFF. The CDR3 DNA sequence: TGTGCCAGCAGTTTATCCCCCCTTTTTAGCTCCTACAATGAGCAGTTCTTC.

This clonotype has just a few counts. The chain couples TRBV7-6 to TRBJ2-5, with a weak D call TRBD2 (5 bases). The V end was cut by 3 bases, the J end by 4 bases, with 24 bases between. Germline CDR1 SGHVS, CDR2 FNYEAQ. The CDR3 loop spans 18 amino acids. The CDR3 reads CASSFTEGTYSDRETQYF. The CDR3, as DNA: TGTGCCAGCAGCTTTACCGAGGGCACCTATTCCGATCGAGAGACCCAGTACTTC.

In this sample, this clonotype turned up a few times. In DNA form, the CDR3 reads TGTGCCATCAGTAAGGACAGGACCCAGTACTTC. It encodes CAISKDRTQYF. This rearrangement joins TRBV10-3 to TRBJ2-5; TRBD1 is a possible D gene (6 bases). This CDR3 has 11 amino acids. In germline, CDR1 is ENHRY, CDR2 SYGVKD. The V end lost 5 bases, the J end lost 7 bases, and 8 bases lay between the germline ends.

This clonotype occurred a few times. V usage is TRBV28 and J usage is TRBJ2-7, with 8 bases that match TRBD2. In germline, CDR1 is MDHEN, CDR2 SYDVKM. V lost 6 bases to trimming and J lost 7 bases; unmatched junction nucleotides: 11. The CDR3 extends over 14 amino acids. DNA of the CDR3: TGTGCCAGCAGGGCTAGCGGGCAGCTTCGGGAGCAGTACTTC. Translating it yields CASRASGQLREQYF.

This clonotype has just a few counts. The genes are TRBV6-5 and TRBJ2-7; 14 bases match TRBD2. Trimming took 5 bases from V and 3 from J; bases not matched to a gene: 12. The CDR3 has 18 residues. Germline assignment: CDR1 MNHEY and CDR2 SVGAGI. CDR3 nucleotides: TGTGCCAGCAGTACGGCCGGGACTAGCGGGAGTTTTCACTACGAGCAGTACTTC. Translated, it gives CASSTAGTSGSFHYEQYF.